This T cell receptor (beta chain) was identified in a study of naive and memory T cell subsets. Findings of the study overall: A few larger clonotypes appeared in naive repertoires, especially CD8, possibly memory cells re-expressing CD45RA. Over 90% of naive TCR sequences appeared only once after error correction, unlike memory subsets.

There are 14 residues in the CDR3. Germline trimming cut 11 bases from V and 6 bases from J; bases unmatched to any gene: 12. The beta constant-region primer was an equimolar mix of two oligonucleotides covering TRBC1 and TRBC2. The ligated cDNA underwent four PCR rounds using SP2 and nested alpha and beta constant-region primers. TCRdb re-derived calls from the UMI-ligation and nested PCR reads in MiXCR, one entry per CDR3 protein. The sample has 90,000 to 120,000 distinct CDR3 sequences, roughly 15% seen once; the top ten hold around 3%. As to this clonotype: Its antigen is as yet unknown.

The rearrangement links TRBV12-3 or TRBV12-4 to TRBJ2-1; 8 nucleotides match TRBD1. The sequence came from a human donor in good health. The sample comprised naive CD8+ T cells from blood. The CDR3 sequence is CASDWDRSSNEQFF. The CDR3, as DNA: TGTGCCTCCGATTGGGACAGGTCATCCAATGAGCAGTTCTTC.